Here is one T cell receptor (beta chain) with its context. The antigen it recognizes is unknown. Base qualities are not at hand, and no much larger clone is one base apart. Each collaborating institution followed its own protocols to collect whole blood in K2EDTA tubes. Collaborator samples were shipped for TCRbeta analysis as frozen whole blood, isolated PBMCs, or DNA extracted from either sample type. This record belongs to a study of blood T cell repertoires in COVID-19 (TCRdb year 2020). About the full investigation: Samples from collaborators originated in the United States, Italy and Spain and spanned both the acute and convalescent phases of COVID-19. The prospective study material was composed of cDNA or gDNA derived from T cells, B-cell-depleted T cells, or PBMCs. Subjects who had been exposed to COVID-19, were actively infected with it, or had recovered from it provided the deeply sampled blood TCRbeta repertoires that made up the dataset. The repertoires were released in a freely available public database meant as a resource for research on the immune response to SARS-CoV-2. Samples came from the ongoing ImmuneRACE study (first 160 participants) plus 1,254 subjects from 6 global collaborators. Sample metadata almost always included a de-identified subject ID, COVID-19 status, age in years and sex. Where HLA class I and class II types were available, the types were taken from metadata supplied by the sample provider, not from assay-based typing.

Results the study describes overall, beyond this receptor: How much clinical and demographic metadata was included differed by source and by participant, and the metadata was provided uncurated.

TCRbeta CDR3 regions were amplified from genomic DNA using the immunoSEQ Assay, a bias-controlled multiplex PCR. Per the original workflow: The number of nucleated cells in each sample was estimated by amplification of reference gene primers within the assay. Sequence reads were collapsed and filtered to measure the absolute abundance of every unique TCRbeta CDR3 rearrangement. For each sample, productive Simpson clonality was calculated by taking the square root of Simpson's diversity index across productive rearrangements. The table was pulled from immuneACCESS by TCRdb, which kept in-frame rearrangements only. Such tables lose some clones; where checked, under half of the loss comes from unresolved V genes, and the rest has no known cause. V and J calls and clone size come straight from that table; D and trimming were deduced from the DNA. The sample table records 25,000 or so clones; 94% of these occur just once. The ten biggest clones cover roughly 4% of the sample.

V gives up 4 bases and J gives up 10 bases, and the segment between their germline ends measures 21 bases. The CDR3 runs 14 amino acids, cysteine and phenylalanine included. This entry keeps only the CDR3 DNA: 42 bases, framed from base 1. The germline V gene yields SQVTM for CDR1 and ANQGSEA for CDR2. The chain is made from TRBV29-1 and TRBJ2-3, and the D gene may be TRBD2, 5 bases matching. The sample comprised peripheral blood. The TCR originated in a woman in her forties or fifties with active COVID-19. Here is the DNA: TGCAGCGTTGTCCTCCAGGAACGGGGAGAGGCGCAGTATTTT. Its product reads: CSVVLQERGEAQYF.